This TCR beta chain originates from a study of T cell responses to AZD1222 COVID-19 vaccine. Whole-study context: Second doses that came at about 4 or about 12 weeks were put together.

The study's findings and limits: Of the AZD1222 recipients, only six or seven were seropositive at baseline. Sampling that yielded the repertoires occurred only after the peak T cell response.

Produced via immunoSEQ multiplex PCR; TCRdb's table is partial and in-frame only. The sample lists 110,000 to 150,000 clones; roughly nine tenths were seen once. Germline V gene sequence: CDR1 MNHEY, CDR2 SVGAGI. The CDR3 runs to 13 residues. V lost 7 bases to trimming and J lost 5 bases; unmatched junction nucleotides: 4. About this clone itself: The antigen is undetermined.

This chain links TRBV6-5 with TRBJ2-2; TRBD1 agrees at 7 bases. This clonotype originated in an adult in good health. The sample in question was peripheral blood, obtained on day 0 of AZD1222 vaccination. The CDR3 region is CASTWDRTGELFF. In nucleotides, the CDR3 is TGTGCCAGCACCTGGGACAGAACCGGGGAGCTGTTTTTT.